This T cell receptor beta chain came from a study of Graves' ophthalmopathy and Graves' hyperthyroidism. RNA transcripts provided the template for amplifying TCR beta CDR3 regions. The first-round RT-PCR employed HTBI primers together with the Qiagen OneStep RT-PCR kit. A multiplex PCR was then performed as the second round. TCRdb re-analysed the multiplex PCR reads in MiXCR, keeping a single row per CDR3 protein. The table includes more than 550,000 distinct CDR3 sequences, 35% to 45% detected once. There are 13 residues in the CDR3. Germline CDR1 SQVTM, CDR2 ANQGSEA. Deletions cut 5 bases from V and 7 bases from J, with 17 bases between.

The clonotype originates from an adult man with Graves' ophthalmopathy. The V gene is TRBV29-1, the J gene TRBJ1-1, with D uncertain. Sequenced material: peripheral blood. The CDR3 DNA is TGCAGCGTTCGGTCCGGGAAGAGCCGTGAAGCTTTCTTT. Encoded protein: CSVRSGKSREAFF.